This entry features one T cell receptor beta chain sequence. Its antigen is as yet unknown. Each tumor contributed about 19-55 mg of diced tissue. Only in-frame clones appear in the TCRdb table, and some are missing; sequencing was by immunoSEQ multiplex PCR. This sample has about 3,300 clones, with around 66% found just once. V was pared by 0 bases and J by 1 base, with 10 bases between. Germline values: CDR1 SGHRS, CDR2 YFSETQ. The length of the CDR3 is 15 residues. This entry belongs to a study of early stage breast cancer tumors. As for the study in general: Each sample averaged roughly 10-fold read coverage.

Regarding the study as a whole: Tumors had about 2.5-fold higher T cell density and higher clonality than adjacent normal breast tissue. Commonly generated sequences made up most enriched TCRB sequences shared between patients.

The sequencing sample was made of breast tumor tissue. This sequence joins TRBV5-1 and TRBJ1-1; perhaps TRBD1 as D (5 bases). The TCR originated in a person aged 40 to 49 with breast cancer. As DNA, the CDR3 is TGCGCCAGCAGCTTGGCCGGGGGGACGAACACTGAAGCTTTCTTT. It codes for CASSLAGGTNTEAFF. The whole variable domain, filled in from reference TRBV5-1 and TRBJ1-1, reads KAGVTQTPRYLIKTRGQQVTLSCSPISGHRSVSWYQQTPGQGLQFLFEYFSETQRNKGNFPGRFSGRQFSNSRSEMNVSTLELGDSALYLCASSLAGGTNTEAFFGQGTRLTVV.